Each of the 20 T cell receptor beta chains below was sequenced from the same sample in a study of CXCR3-negative and CXCR3-positive naive CD8 T cells (dated by TCRdb to between 2018 and 2020). Sequencer: NextSeq 550. The Human TCR Profiling Kit (MiLaboratory) was used to prepare UMI-labeled 5' RACE TRB cDNA libraries. The reads underwent TCRdb reprocessing, giving one record for each CDR3 protein sequence and no DNA. The table held for this sample gives 95,000 to 100,000 distinct CDR3 sequences. Of the sample, around 1% falls within the top ten clones. Broad study findings and their caveats: Compared with CXCR3-negative naive cells, CXCR3-positive naive cells had TRB CDR3s with higher hydrophobicity (lower Kidera factor 4), lower energy, and higher strength and volume indices.

The antigens for these receptors are not known. Specimen: naive CXCR3+ CD8+ T cells from blood. What the cell subset or site label conveys for this sample: CD45RO-CCR7+CD27+CD95- naive CD8+ T cells expressing CXCR3 (TNR3+). Source of these receptors: a human donor in good health. Some clones in this sample may be carry-over from other donors' samples.

V usage is TRBV9 and J usage is TRBJ2-7; TCRdb selects TRBD2, and the lack of DNA leaves this call unchecked. This CDR3 spans 17 amino acids. CDR1 is SGDLS, CDR2 YYNGEE, per germline. The CDR3 here is CASSVDTASSGLYEQYF.

The V call is TRBV7-6, the J call TRBJ2-5; TCRdb calls TRBD2, which cannot be checked without DNA. The CDR3 covers 18 residues. The germline gives CDR1 SGHVS, CDR2 FNYEAQ. The CDR3 here is CASSLRTSGQRSRETQYF.

This chain joins TRBV28 and TRBJ1-5. This CDR3 has 14 residues. The V gene's germline CDR1 is MDHEN and CDR2 SYDVKM. CDR3 sequence: CASSLVGYHQPQHF.

The chain recombines TRBV28 with TRBJ2-7. This CDR3 spans 14 amino acids. Germline V gene data show CDR1 as MDHEN and CDR2 as SYDVKM. CDR3 amino acids: CASREGIFSYEQYF.

CDR3 region: CASSQPTRGIVPRELFF. The J gene is TRBJ2-2, the V gene TRBV5-1; TCRdb designates TRBD2, a call that cannot be tested without DNA. The germline V gene encodes CDR1 SGHRS and CDR2 YFSETQ. The CDR3 is 17 residues long.

The V and J genes are TRBV29-1 and TRBJ2-7; TCRdb's D gene call, TRBD1, goes unchecked for lack of DNA. This CDR3 contains 13 residues. Germline V lookup: CDR1 SQVTM, CDR2 ANQGSEA. The CDR3 loop reads CSVVAGGEYEQYF.

V and J are TRBV29-1 and TRBJ2-7. Germline V gene lookup returns CDR1 SQVTM and CDR2 ANQGSEA. The CDR3 sequence is 12 residues long. The CDR3: CSVVGSGYEQYF.

V and J are TRBV29-1 and TRBJ2-7; TCRdb's D call of TRBD1 is untestable without DNA. The CDR3 has 13 residues. Germline assignment: CDR1 SQVTM and CDR2 ANQGSEA. CDR3 protein: CSVDPETDYEQYF.

The V gene is TRBV10-2, the J gene TRBJ2-7; the TCRdb call, TRBD1, lacks DNA for checking. The CDR3 has 15 residues. Germline lookup yields CDR1 WSHSY and CDR2 SAAADI. Here the CDR3 reads CASSERDSFPGEQYF.

The chain has TRBV7-7 and TRBJ2-5. CDR1 SSHAT and CDR2 FNYEAQ come from the germline V gene (reference sequence). The CDR3 runs 15 residues. The CDR3 sequence: CASSSAQKGKETQYF.

V gene TRBV6-1 combines with J gene TRBJ2-1; the D gene TCRdb calls, TRBD2, cannot be checked with no DNA. The CDR3 runs 15 residues. Germline-derived CDR1 and CDR2 are MNHNS and SASEGT. This CDR3 is CASSDGLEGYNEQFF.

The chain employs TRBV4-2 and TRBJ2-7. Looked up from germline, CDR1 is LGHNA and CDR2 is YNFKEQ. This CDR3 comprises 11 residues. Here the CDR3 reads CASSHGYEQYF.

The chain employs TRBV10-3 and TRBJ1-1. Germline CDR1 is ENHRY and CDR2 is SYGVKD. This CDR3 comprises 13 residues. The CDR3 sequence is CAISDIENTEAFF.

The chain links TRBV6-5 to TRBJ2-7; the TRBD2 assignment by TCRdb is unverifiable without DNA. This CDR3 is 16 amino acids long. Germline CDR1 is MNHEY and CDR2 is SVGAGI. The CDR3 sequence is CASSFGLSRAIYEQYF.

The chain is built from TRBV18 and TRBJ2-3; the TCRdb call, TRBD2, lacks DNA for checking. This CDR3 spans 15 amino acids. CDR1 KGHSH and CDR2 LQKENI come from the germline V gene. CDR3 residues: CAAPPRAGDTDTQYF.

The chain is built from TRBV4-2 and TRBJ2-2; with no DNA, the TCRdb D assignment of TRBD1 cannot be verified. This CDR3 region has 17 residues. Per germline, CDR1 LGHNA and CDR2 YNFKEQ. The CDR3: CASSQDPPGGTTGELFF.

This chain joins TRBV4-3 and TRBJ2-1; TCRdb picks TRBD2, but there is no DNA to check that call. Per the germline V gene, CDR1 is LGHNA and CDR2 is YSLEER. This CDR3 contains 15 residues. The CDR3 region is CASSHYTGTANEQFF.

This chain uses TRBV28 with TRBJ1-5; lacking DNA, the TRBD1 call made by TCRdb goes unchecked. CDR3 length equals 13 residues. Germline lookup yields CDR1 MDHEN and CDR2 SYDVKM. The CDR3 reads CASKQWEGEPQHF.

This sequence joins TRBV2 and TRBJ2-2; TCRdb's D call of TRBD2 is untestable without DNA. Per germline, CDR1 SNHLY and CDR2 FYNNEI. This CDR3 is 17 amino acids long. The CDR3 reads CASETGARSSNTGELFF. The variable domain in full, completed from reference TRBV2 and TRBJ2-2, reads EPEVTQTPSHQVTQMGQEVILRCVPISNHLYFYWYRQILGQKVEFLVSFYNNEISEKSEIFDDQFSVERPDGSNFTLKIRSTKLEDSAMYFCASETGARSSNTGELFFGEGSRLTVL.

This sequence joins TRBV7-9 and TRBJ2-1; TCRdb indicates TRBD1, and absent DNA this call remains unverified. This CDR3 has 19 amino acids. Germline CDR1 is SEHNR and CDR2 is FQNEAQ (reference sequence). The CDR3 is CASSLGQGGRWAGYNEQFF.